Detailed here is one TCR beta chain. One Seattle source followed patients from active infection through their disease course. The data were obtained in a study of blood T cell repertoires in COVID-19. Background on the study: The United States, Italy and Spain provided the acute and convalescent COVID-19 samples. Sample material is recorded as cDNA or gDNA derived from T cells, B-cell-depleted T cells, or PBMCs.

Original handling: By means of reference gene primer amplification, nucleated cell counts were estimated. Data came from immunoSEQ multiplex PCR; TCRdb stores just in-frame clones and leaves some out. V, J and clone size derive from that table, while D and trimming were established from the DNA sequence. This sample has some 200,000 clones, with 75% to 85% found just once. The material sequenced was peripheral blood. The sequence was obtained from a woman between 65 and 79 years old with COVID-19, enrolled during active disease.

CDR3 nucleotides: TGTGCCAGCAGTGGGACATCTTCAGGAACCTCTGCAGCTTTCTTT. It encodes CASSGTSSGTSAAFF. The V call is TRBV2, the J call TRBJ1-1; maybe TRBD1 (5 bases). This CDR3 region has 15 residues. V was cut by 4 bases and J by 10 bases, with 22 bases left in between. The germline CDR1 and CDR2 sequences are SNHLY and FYNNEI.